The 3 T cell receptor beta chains below were found in one sample sequenced in a study of cytomegalovirus exposure and HLA in healthy donors. PCR employed 60 Vbeta and 13 Jbeta primers. Generated by immunoSEQ multiplex PCR, the TCRdb table keeps only in-frame clones and is missing some. The data hold under 200,000 clones, with about three quarters observed a single time. Sequences were obtained from PBMCs. Source of these receptors: a woman aged 25 to 39 in good health and CMV-seronegative.

The rearrangement joins TRBV7-9 to TRBJ2-1; D gene ambiguous. Germline-derived CDR1 and CDR2 are SEHNR and FQNEAQ (reference sequence). The CDR3 loop spans 13 amino acids. Between the trimmed V and J ends, which lost 0 bases and 4 bases, there was a span of 4 bases. The CDR3 DNA reads as TGTGCCAGCAGCTTAGCCCTATACAATGAGCAGTTCTTC. Residues: CASSLALYNEQFF.

This chain links TRBV6-5 with TRBJ2-7; TRBD2 matches at 10 bases. Germline CDR1 and CDR2: MNHEY and SVGAGI. The CDR3 consists of 15 residues. V shed 6 bases, J shed 2 bases, and the junction held 7 bases outside the gene matches. CDR3 sequence reads: CASSQSGGDPYEQYF. The CDR3 DNA reads TGTGCCAGCAGCCAAAGCGGGGGGGACCCCTACGAGCAGTACTTC.

This chain joins TRBV27 and TRBJ2-1; no reliable D call. The V and J ends lost 0 bases and 6 bases respectively, with 3 bases between them. The CDR3 is 12 amino acids. Germline V gene data show CDR1 as MNHEY and CDR2 as SMNVEV (reference sequence). CDR3 loop: CASSLSANEQFF. The CDR3, as DNA: TGTGCCAGCAGTTTATCGGCCAATGAGCAGTTCTTC.